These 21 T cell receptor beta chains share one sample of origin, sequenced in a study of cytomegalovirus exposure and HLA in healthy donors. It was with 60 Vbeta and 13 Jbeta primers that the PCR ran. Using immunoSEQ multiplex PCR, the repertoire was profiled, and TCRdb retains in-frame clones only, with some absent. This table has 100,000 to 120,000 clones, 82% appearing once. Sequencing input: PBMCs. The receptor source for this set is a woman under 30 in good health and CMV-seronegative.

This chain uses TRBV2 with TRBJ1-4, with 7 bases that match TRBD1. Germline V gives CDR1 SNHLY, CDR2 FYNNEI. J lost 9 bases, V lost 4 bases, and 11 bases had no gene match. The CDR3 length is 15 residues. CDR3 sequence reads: CASSGDRDRHQKLFF. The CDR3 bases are TGTGCCAGCAGTGGGGACCGGGACAGACATCAAAAACTGTTTTTT.

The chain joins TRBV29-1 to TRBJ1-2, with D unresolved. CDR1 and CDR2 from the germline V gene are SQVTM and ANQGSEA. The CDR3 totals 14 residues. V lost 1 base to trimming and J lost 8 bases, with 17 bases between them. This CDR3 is CSVEVLREADGYTF. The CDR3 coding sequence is TGCAGCGTTGAAGTGTTAAGGGAGGCGGACGGCTACACCTTC.

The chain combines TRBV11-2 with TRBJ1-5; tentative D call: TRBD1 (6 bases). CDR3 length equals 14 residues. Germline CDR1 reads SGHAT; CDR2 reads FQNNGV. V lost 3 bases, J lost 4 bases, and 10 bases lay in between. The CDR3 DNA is TGTGCCAGCAGCTTTGGGACAAGAAATCAGCCCCAGCATTTT. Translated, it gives CASSFGTRNQPQHF.

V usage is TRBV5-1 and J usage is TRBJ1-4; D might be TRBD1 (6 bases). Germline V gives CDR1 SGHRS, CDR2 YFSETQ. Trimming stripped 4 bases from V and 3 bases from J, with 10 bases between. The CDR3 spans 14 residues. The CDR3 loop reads CASSPGGPNEKLFF. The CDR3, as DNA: TGCGCCAGCAGCCCGGGGGGGCCTAATGAAAAACTGTTTTTT.

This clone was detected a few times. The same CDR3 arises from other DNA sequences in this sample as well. In nucleotides, the CDR3 is TGTGCCAGCAGTTACTCGACAGGGAATGAGCAGTTCTTC. As protein: CASSYSTGNEQFF. The chain recombines TRBV6-5 with TRBJ2-1; 7 bases are shared with TRBD1. Germline CDR1 MNHEY, CDR2 SVGAGI. This CDR3 region has 13 residues. With V trimmed by 0 bases and J by 7 bases, 0 bases remained unmatched.

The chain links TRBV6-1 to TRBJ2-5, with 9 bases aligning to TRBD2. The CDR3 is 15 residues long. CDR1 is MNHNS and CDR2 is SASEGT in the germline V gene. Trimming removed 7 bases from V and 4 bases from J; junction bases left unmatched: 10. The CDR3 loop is CASTQGLARLETQYF. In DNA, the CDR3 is TGTGCCAGCACCCAAGGACTAGCGAGGTTAGAGACCCAGTACTTC.

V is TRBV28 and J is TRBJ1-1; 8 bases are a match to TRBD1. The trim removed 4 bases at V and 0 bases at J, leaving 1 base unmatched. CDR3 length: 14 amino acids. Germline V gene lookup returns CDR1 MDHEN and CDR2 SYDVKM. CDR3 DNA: TGTGCCAGCAGTTCGACAGGGGTGAACACTGAAGCTTTCTTT. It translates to CASSSTGVNTEAFF.

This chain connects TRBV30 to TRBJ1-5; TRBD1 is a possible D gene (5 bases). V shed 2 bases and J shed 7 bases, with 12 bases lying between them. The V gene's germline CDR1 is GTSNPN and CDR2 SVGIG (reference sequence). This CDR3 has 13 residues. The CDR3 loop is CAWSTGIGQPQHF. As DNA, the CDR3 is TGTGCCTGGAGTACAGGTATTGGCCAGCCCCAGCATTTT.

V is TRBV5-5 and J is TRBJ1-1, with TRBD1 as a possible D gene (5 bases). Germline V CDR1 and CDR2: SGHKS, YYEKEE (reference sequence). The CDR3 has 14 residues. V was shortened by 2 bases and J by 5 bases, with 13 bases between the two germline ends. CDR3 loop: CASSFGGGGTEAFF. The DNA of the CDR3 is TGTGCCAGCAGCTTTGGGGGGGGAGGAACTGAAGCTTTCTTT.

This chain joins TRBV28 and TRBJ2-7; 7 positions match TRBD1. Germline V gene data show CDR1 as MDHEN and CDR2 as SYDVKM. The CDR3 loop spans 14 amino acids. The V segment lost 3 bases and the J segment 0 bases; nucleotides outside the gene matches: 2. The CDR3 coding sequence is TGTGCCAGCAGTTTCCGGACAGGCTCCTACGAGCAGTACTTC. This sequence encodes CASSFRTGSYEQYF.

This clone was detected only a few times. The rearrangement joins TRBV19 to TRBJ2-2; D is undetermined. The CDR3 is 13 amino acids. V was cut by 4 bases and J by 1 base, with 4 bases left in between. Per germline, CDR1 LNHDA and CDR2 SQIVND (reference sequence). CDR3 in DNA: TGTGCCAGTAGTACCCAGAACACCGGGGAGCTGTTTTTT. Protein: CASSTQNTGELFF.

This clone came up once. The CDR3 bases are TGTGCCAGCTCACCTCGAGACCGGACGGGAGGCACAGATACGCAGTATTTT. The encoded protein is CASSPRDRTGGTDTQYF. The chain recombines TRBV18 with TRBJ2-3; maybe TRBD2 (6 bases). The germline gives CDR1 KGHSH, CDR2 LQKENI. The V gene lost 3 bases and the J gene lost 1 base, with 17 bases spanning the gap. This CDR3 is built from 17 residues.

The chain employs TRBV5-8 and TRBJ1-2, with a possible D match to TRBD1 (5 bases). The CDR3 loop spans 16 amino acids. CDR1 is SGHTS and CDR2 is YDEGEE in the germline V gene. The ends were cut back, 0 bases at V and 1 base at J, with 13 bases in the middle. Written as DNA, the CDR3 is TGTGCCAGCAGCTTGGAGGGTACAGGTAGTAACTATGGCTACACCTTC. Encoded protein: CASSLEGTGSNYGYTF.

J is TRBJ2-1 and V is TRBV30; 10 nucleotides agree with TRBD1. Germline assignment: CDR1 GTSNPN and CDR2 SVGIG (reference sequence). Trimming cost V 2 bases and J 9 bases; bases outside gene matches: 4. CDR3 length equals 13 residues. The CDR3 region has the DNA TGTGCCTGGAGTTGGGACAGGGGAGGTGAGCAGTTCTTC. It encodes CAWSWDRGGEQFF.

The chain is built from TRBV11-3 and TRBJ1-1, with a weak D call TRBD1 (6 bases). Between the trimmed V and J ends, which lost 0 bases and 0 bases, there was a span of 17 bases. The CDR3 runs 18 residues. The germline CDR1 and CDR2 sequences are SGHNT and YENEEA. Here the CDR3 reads CASSLDPLTGPMNTEAFF. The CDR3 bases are TGTGCCAGCAGCTTAGATCCCCTGACAGGACCCATGAACACTGAAGCTTTCTTT.

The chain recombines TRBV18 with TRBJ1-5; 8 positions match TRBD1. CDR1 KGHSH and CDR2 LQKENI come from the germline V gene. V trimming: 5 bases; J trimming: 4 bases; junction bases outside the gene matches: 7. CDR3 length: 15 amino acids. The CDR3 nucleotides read TGTGCCAGCTCAGCTATCGGGACAGGTAATCAGCCCCAGCATTTT. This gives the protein CASSAIGTGNQPQHF. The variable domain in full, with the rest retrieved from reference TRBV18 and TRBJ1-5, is NAGVMQNPRHLVRRRGQEARLRCSPMKGHSHVYWYRQLPEEGLKFMVYLQKENIIDESGMPKERFSAEFPKEGPSILRIQQVVRGDSAAYFCASSAIGTGNQPQHFGDGTRLSIL.

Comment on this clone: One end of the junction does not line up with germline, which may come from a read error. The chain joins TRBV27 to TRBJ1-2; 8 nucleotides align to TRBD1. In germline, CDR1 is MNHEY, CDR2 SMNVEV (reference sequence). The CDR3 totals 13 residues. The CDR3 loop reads CAGSLTGGEGYTF. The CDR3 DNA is TGTGCCGGCAGTTTAACAGGGGGAGAGGGCTACACCTTC.

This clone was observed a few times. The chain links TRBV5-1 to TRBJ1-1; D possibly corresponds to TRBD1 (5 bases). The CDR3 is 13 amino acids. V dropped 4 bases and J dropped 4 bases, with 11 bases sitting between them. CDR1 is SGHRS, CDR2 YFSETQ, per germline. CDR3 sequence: CASSEGLITEAFF. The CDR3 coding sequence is TGCGCCAGCAGCGAGGGACTGATCACTGAAGCTTTCTTT.

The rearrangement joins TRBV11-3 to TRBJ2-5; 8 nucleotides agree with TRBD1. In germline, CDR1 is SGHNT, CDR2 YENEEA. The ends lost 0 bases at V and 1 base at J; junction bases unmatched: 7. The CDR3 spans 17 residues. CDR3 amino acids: CASSLDQRDRPQETQYF. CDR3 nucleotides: TGTGCCAGCAGCTTAGATCAAAGGGACAGGCCCCAAGAGACCCAGTACTTC.

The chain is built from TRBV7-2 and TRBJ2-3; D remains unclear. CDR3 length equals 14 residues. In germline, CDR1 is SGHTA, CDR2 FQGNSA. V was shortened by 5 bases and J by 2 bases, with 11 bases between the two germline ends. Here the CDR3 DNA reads TGTGCCAGCAGCCCCGGTGCCTACACAGATACGCAGTATTTT. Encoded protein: CASSPGAYTDTQYF.

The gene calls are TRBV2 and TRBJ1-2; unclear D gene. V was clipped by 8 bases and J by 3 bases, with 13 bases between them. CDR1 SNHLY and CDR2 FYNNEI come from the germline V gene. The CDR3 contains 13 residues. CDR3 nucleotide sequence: TGTGCCAGCTCCTCGGGGATTTACTATGGCTACACCTTC. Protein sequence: CASSSGIYYGYTF.